This TCR beta chain was obtained from a study of blood T cell repertoires in COVID-19. Study-wide context: The study drew acute and convalescent COVID-19 samples from the United States, Italy and Spain. In each case, the material was cDNA or gDNA derived from T cells, B-cell-depleted T cells, or PBMCs.

Original data processing: Amplified reference gene primers provided the basis for estimating nucleated cell counts. Some clones are missing from TCRdb's copy, which holds only in-frame ones; the method was immunoSEQ multiplex PCR. D and trimming were read from the DNA, whereas the V and J calls and clone size are those reported in that table. Of about 240,000 clones detected, 82% appear once; the ten largest clones hold 9.5% to 15%. This clone has only one observation. The length of the CDR3 is 15 residues. V gave up 5 bases and J gave up 7 bases; unmatched junction bases: 4. Germline-derived CDR1 and CDR2 are LNHDA and SQIVND (reference sequence).

This TCR was sampled from a woman aged 60-75 years with active or convalescent COVID-19. The chain recombines TRBV19 with TRBJ1-6, with TRBD1 identical over 11 bases. Sequenced: peripheral blood. CDR3 residues: CASSPGTGGNSPLHF. The CDR3 bases are TGTGCCAGTAGTCCCGGGACAGGGGGGAATTCACCCCTCCACTTT.